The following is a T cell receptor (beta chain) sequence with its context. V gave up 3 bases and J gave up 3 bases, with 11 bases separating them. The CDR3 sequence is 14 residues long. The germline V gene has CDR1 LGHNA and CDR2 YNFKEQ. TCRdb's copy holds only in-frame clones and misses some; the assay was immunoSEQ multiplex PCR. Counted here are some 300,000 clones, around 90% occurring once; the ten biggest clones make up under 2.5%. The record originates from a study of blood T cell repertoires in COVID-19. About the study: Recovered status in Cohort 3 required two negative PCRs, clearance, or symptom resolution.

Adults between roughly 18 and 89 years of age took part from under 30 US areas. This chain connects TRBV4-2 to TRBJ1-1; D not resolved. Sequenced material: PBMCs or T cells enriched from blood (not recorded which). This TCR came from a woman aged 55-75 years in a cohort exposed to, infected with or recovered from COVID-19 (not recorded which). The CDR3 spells CASSHIAGDTEAFF. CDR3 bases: TGTGCCAGCAGCCACATAGCCGGGGACACTGAAGCTTTCTTT.